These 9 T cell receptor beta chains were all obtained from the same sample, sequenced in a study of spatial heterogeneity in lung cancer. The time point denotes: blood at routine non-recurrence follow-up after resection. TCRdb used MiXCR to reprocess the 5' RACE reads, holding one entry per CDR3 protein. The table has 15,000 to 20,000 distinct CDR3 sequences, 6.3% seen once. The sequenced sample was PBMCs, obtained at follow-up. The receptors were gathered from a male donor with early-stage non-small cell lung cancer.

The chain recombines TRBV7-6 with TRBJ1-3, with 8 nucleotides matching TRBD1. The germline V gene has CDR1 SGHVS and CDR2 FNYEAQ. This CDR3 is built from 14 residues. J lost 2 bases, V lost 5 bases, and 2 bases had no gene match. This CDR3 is CASSLGQAGNTIYF. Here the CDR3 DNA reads TGTGCCAGCAGCCTGGGACAGGCTGGAAACACCATATATTTT.

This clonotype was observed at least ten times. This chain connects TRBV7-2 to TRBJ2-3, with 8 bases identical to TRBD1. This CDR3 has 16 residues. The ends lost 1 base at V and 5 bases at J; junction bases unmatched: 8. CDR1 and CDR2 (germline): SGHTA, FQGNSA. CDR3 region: CASSLGRPGGQDTQYF. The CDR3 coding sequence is TGTGCCAGCAGCTTAGGTCGGCCAGGGGGCCAAGATACGCAGTATTTT.

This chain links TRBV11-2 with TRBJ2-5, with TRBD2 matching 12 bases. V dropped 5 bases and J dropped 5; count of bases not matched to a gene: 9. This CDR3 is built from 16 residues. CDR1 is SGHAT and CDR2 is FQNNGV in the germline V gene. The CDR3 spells CASSPTSGSLVETQYF. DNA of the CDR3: TGTGCCAGCAGCCCGACTAGCGGGAGTCTGGTCGAGACCCAGTACTTC.

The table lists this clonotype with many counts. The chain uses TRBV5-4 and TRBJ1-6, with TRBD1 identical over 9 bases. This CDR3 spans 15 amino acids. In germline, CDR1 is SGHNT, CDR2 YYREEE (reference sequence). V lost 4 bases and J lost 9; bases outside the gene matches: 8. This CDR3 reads CASSPGQGLSSPLHF. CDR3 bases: TGTGCCAGCAGCCCCGGACAGGGGCTAAGTTCACCCCTCCACTTT.

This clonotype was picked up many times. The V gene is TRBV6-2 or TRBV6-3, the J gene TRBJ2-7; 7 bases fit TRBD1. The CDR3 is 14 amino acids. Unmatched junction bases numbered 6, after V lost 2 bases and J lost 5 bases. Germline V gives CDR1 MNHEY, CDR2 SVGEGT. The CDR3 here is CASSYAQGVHEQYF. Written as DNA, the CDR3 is TGTGCCAGCAGTTACGCGCAGGGGGTCCACGAGCAGTACTTC.

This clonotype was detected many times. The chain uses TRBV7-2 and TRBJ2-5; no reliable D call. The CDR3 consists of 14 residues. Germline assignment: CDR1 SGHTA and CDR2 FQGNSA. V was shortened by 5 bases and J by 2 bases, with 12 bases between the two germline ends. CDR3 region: CASSQSGRQETQYF. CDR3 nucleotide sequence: TGTGCCAGCAGCCAGTCGGGCAGGCAAGAGACCCAGTACTTC.

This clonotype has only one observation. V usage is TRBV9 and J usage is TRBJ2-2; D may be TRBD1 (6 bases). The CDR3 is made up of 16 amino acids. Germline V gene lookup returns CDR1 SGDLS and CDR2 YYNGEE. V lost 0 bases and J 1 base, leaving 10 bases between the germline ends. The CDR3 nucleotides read TGTGCCAGCAGCGTAGTTCCCAGGGGGAACACCGGGGAGCTGTTTTTT. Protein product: CASSVVPRGNTGELFF.

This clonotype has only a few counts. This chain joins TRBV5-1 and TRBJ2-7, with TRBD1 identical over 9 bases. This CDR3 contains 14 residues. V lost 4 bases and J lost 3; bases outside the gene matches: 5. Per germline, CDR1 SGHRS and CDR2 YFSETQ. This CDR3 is CASSRDRGNYEQYF. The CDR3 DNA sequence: TGCGCCAGCAGCCGCGACAGGGGGAACTACGAGCAGTACTTC.

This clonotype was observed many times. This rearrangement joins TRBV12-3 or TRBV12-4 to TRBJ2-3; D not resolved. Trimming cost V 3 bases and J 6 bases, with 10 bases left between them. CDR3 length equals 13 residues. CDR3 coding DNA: TGTGCCAGCAGTTTCTCCGTTGGGGATACGCAGTATTTT. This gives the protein CASSFSVGDTQYF.